The next 14 T cell receptor beta chains were all read from a single sample in a study of T-cell reconstitution after alpha-beta-depleted transplantation in children. The TCRbeta library was prepared with unique molecular identifiers. TCRdb independently ran MiXCR on the PCR reads; one entry per CDR3 protein. The sample lists 700,000 or so distinct CDR3 sequences, less than 15% occurring once. The source was PBMCs, collected before TCRalphabeta/CD19-depleted stem cell transplant. All receptors derive from a girl aged 2 to 9 with congenital amegakaryocytic thrombocytopenia, due to receive a stem cell transplant.

The table lists this clonotype with a few counts. The V and J genes are TRBV11-2 and TRBJ2-7; 10 nucleotides agree with TRBD1. This CDR3 has 11 residues. Germline CDR1 is SGHAT and CDR2 is FQNNGV. Germline trimming cut 4 bases from V and 13 bases from J; bases unmatched to any gene: 4. CDR3 sequence (DNA): TGTGCCAGCAGCTCCGGGGACAGGGGATACTTC. Its protein is CASSSGDRGYF.

This clonotype was seen ten or more times. This chain connects TRBV12-3 or TRBV12-4 to TRBJ2-3; 10 positions match TRBD2. Losses at the gene ends were 4 bases for V and 2 bases for J; bases not matched to a gene: 6. This CDR3 has 16 amino acids. CDR3 nucleotide sequence: TGTGCCAGCAGTTCTTCACTAGCGGGGAACACAGATACGCAGTATTTT. Its protein is CASSSSLAGNTDTQYF.

The sample holds a few counts of this clonotype. The chain couples TRBV7-9 to TRBJ2-1; tentatively, D is TRBD2 (6 bases). CDR3 size: 13 residues. CDR1 and CDR2 (germline): SEHNR, FQNEAQ (reference sequence). The V end lost 5 bases, the J end lost 10 bases, and 15 bases lay between the germline ends. CDR3 nucleotide sequence: TGTGCCAGCAGCACCGTCACTCTAGCGGAGCAGTTCTTC. It translates to CASSTVTLAEQFF.

This clonotype was picked up many times. V usage is TRBV7-3 and J usage is TRBJ2-5; TRBD2 agrees at 10 bases. This CDR3 comprises 15 residues. Germline CDR1 reads SGHTA; CDR2 reads FQGTGA. V gave up 5 bases and J gave up 2 bases; unmatched junction bases: 5. This CDR3 reads CASSRTSGAQETQYF. The CDR3 nucleotides read TGTGCCAGCAGCCGGACTAGCGGAGCTCAAGAGACCCAGTACTTC.

This clonotype has more than one count but fewer than ten. The chain links TRBV15 to TRBJ2-2; 11 bases match TRBD2. Germline assignment: CDR1 LNHNV and CDR2 YYDKDF (reference sequence). The CDR3 is 17 residues long. Unmatched junction bases numbered 7, after V lost 3 bases and J lost 4 bases. The CDR3 reads CATSRPTGTSGTGELFF. The CDR3 DNA reads TGTGCCACCAGCAGGCCGACCGGGACTAGCGGCACCGGGGAGCTGTTTTTT.

At least ten counts were recorded for this clonotype. The V call is TRBV20-1, the J call TRBJ2-3; D is unclear. V shed 6 bases and J shed 2 bases, with 9 bases lying between them. The CDR3 runs 12 residues. Looked up from germline, CDR1 is DFQATT and CDR2 is SNEGSKA (reference sequence). This CDR3 is CSAWSNTDTQYF. CDR3 nucleotides: TGCAGTGCCTGGAGTAACACAGATACGCAGTATTTT.

This clonotype appeared many times. The J gene is TRBJ2-1, the V gene TRBV11-2, with D unresolved. Germline V lookup: CDR1 SGHAT, CDR2 FQNNGV. There are 13 residues in the CDR3. Trimming left V 8 bases short and J 4 bases short, with 12 bases between. The CDR3 sequence is CASVLSSYNEQFF. The CDR3 nucleotides are TGTGCCAGCGTGCTGAGTTCTTACAATGAGCAGTTCTTC.

The rearrangement links TRBV29-1 to TRBJ2-1; D is unclear. This CDR3 spans 14 amino acids. Trimming took off 4 bases at V and 5 bases at J, with 15 bases between the two ends. From germline, CDR1 is SQVTM and CDR2 ANQGSEA. The CDR3 DNA reads TGCAGCGTTGCGGGTGAAATACAGCACAATGAGCAGTTCTTC. It codes for CSVAGEIQHNEQFF.

This clonotype has a handful of counts. The chain recombines TRBV27 with TRBJ2-7; TRBD1 is a possible D gene (5 bases). Per the germline V gene, CDR1 is MNHEY and CDR2 is SMNVEV (reference sequence). CDR3 length equals 16 residues. Trimming stripped 5 bases from V and 4 bases from J, with 21 bases between. In DNA form, the CDR3 reads TGTGCCAGCAGTCATACACGGACATACCCTCCTTACGAGCAGTACTTC. This sequence encodes CASSHTRTYPPYEQYF.

This clonotype occurred many times. This chain uses TRBV12-3 or TRBV12-4 with TRBJ2-7; D gene unclear. This CDR3 has 13 amino acids. The germline V and J ends were trimmed by 3 bases and 5 bases, with 11 bases remaining between them. In nucleotides, the CDR3 is TGTGCCAGCAGTTTCTCTGCACGGGACGAGCAGTACTTC. Encoded protein: CASSFSARDEQYF.

This clonotype was counted many times. The chain joins TRBV29-1 to TRBJ2-1, with TRBD1 as a possible D gene (5 bases). Germline V gene data show CDR1 as SQVTM and CDR2 as ANQGSEA. The CDR3 covers 16 residues. Trimming took off 3 bases at V and 0 bases at J, with 15 bases between the two ends. The CDR3 loop is CSVEIAGSSSYNEQFF. The CDR3, as DNA: TGCAGCGTTGAGATAGCAGGGTCGAGCTCCTACAATGAGCAGTTCTTC.

J is TRBJ1-4 and V is TRBV6-5, with 8 positions matching TRBD1. Germline assignment: CDR1 MNHEY and CDR2 SVGAGI. This CDR3 is built from 17 residues. V dropped 0 bases and J dropped 2; count of bases not matched to a gene: 5. The CDR3 loop is CASSYSGQGATNEKLFF. The CDR3 DNA sequence: TGTGCCAGCAGTTACTCCGGGCAGGGGGCTACTAATGAAAAACTGTTTTTT.

This clonotype was observed many times. The V call is TRBV20-1, the J call TRBJ1-1; no clear D. Per germline, CDR1 DFQATT and CDR2 SNEGSKA (reference sequence). The CDR3 contains 16 residues. V lost 0 bases and J 7 bases, leaving 21 bases between the germline ends. CDR3 DNA sequence: TGCAGTGCTAGAGATGGGAGTTCCGGGTATAATTTTGAAGCTTTCTTT. Protein sequence: CSARDGSSGYNFEAFF.

This clonotype was found many times. The chain links TRBV6-5 to TRBJ1-2, with unresolved D. Trimming left V 5 bases short and J 8 bases short, with 12 bases between. Germline CDR1 reads MNHEY; CDR2 reads SVGAGI. CDR3 size: 12 residues. The CDR3 region has the DNA TGTGCCAGCAGTCCACCAACCGGAGGCTACACCTTC. Its protein is CASSPPTGGYTF.